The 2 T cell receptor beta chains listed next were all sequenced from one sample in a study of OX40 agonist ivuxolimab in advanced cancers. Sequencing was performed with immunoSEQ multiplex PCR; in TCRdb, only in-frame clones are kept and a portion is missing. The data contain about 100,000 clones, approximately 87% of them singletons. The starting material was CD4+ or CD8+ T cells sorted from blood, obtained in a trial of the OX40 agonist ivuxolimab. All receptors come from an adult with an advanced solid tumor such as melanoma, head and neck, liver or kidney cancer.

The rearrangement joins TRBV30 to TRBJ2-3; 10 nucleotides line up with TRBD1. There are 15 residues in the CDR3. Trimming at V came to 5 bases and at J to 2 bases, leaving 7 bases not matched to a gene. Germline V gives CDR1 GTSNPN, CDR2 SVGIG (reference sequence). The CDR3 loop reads CAWGGQGITTDTQYF. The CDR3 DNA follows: TGTGCCTGGGGGGGACAGGGGATCACCACAGATACGCAGTATTTT.

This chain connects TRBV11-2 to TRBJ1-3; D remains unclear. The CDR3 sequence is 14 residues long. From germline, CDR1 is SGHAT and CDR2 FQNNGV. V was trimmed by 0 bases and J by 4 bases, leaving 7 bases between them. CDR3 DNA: TGTGCCAGCAGCTTAGAGCCGGACGGAAACACCATATATTTT. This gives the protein CASSLEPDGNTIYF.